The clone carrying this T cell receptor (beta chain) showed up just a few times. Alongside a J-beta primer mix, a sample-barcoded 5' primer served in a second PCR lasting about 7 to 12 cycles. Using its own MiXCR run on the 5' RACE reads, TCRdb lists one record per CDR3 protein. Found here are about 1.5 million distinct CDR3 sequences, less than 45% of them singletons; the top ten hold about 4.1%. The data belong to a study of blood T cells in healthy people across ages. Trimming removed 5 bases at V and 3 bases at J, with 11 bases between. The CDR3 has 13 residues. Sequencing used blood. The chain links TRBV12-3 or TRBV12-4 to TRBJ2-7; perhaps TRBD1 as D (6 bases). The origin of this receptor is a woman between 18 and 30 years old in good health. The CDR3, as DNA: TGTGCCAGCAGTCAGGACAGCATCTACGAGCAGTACTTC. Its protein product is CASSQDSIYEQYF.